Described below is a single T cell receptor (beta chain) sequence and its context. As yet, its antigen is unknown. This sample is drawn from a study of Ad26.COV2.S vaccination and SARS-CoV-2 variants. General study findings and limits: Higher spike-specific TCR breadth was found in vaccine recipients than in placebo recipients. A substantial breadth of spike-specific CD8+ and CD4+ T cell responses after vaccination has been reported.

CDR3 length: 13 amino acids. Germline CDR1 SNHLY, CDR2 FYNNEI. Trimming took 7 bases from V and 14 from J, leaving 18 bases between them. Only in-frame clones appear in the TCRdb table, and some are missing; sequencing was by immunoSEQ multiplex PCR. Here the sample spans fewer than 150,000 clones, 86% being singletons. The sample consisted of peripheral blood, taken after recovery from COVID-19. This receptor was taken from a human donor who had recovered from COVID-19. The rearrangement uses TRBV2 and TRBJ1-6; D is uncertain. Here the CDR3 DNA reads TGTGCCAGCATAAGGACGGACCTTCGGACCCTCCACTTT. Amino acid sequence: CASIRTDLRTLHF.